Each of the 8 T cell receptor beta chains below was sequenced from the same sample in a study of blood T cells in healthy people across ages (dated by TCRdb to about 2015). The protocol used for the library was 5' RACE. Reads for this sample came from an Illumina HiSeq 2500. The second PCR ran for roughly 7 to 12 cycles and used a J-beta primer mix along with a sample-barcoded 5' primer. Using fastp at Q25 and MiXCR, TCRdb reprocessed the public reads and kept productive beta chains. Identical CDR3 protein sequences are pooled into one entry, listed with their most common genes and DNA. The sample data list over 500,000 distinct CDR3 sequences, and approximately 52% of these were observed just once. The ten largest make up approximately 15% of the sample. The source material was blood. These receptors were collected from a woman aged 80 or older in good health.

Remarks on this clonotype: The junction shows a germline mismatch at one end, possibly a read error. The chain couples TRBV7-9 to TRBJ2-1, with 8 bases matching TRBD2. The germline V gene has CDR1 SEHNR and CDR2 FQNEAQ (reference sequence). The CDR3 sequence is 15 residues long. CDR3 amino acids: CTSSLGRGAYNEQFF. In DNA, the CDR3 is TGTACCAGCAGCTTAGGGCGGGGGGCTTACAATGAGCAGTTCTTC.

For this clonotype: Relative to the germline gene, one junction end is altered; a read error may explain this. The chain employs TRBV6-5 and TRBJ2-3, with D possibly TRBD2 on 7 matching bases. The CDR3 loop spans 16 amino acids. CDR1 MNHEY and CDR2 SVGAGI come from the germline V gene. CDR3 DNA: TGTGCCAGCGGTTACTCGACGGGGGGCCGGACAGATATGCAGTATTTT. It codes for CASGYSTGGRTDMQYF.

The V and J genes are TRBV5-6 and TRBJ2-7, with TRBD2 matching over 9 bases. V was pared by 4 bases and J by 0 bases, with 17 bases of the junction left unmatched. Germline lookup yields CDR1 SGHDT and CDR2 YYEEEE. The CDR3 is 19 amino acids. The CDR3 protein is CASSPSIAIVAGVSYEQYF. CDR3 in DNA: TGTGCCAGCAGCCCGTCGATCGCCATTGTAGCGGGGGTCTCCTACGAGCAGTACTTC.

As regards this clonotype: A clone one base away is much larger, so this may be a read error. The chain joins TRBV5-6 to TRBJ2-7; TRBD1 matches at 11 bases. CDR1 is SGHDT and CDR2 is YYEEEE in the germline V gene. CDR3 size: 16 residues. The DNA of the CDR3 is TGTGCCAGCAGCCTGGAAAGGACAGGGGGCCCCTACGAGCGGTACTTC. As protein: CASSLERTGGPYERYF.

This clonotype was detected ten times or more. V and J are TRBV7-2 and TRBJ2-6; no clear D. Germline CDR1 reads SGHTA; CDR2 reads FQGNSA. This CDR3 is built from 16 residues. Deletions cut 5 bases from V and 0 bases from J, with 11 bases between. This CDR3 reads CASSPIGISGANVLTF. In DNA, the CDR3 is TGTGCCAGCAGCCCCATTGGGATCTCTGGGGCCAACGTCCTGACTTTC.

The CDR3 sequence is CSIEPGGHGYTF. In DNA, the CDR3 is TGCAGCATCGAACCCGGGGGGCATGGCTACACCTTC. The chain employs TRBV20-1 and TRBJ1-2; a weak D match, TRBD1 (6 bases). Germline assignment: CDR1 DFQATT and CDR2 SNEGSKA (reference sequence). The length of the CDR3 is 12 residues.

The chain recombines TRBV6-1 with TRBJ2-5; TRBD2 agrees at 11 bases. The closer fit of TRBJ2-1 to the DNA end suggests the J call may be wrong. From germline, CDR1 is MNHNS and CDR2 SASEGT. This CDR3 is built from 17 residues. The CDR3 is CASIIGTSGSYQETQFF. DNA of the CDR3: TGTGCCAGCATCATTGGGACTAGCGGTTCGTACCAAGAGACCCAGTTCTTC.

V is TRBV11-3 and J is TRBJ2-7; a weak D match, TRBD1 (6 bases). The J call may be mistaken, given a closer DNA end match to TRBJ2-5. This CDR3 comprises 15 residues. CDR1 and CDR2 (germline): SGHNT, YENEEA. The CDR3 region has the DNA TGTGCCAGCAGCATGAGAAGTTGGGGGCAGGAGACCCAGTACTTC. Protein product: CASSMRSWGQETQYF.